A single sample gave rise to the 25 T cell receptor beta chains below, sequenced in a study of control samples from healthy donors and cancer patients. Data came from immunoSEQ multiplex PCR; TCRdb stores just in-frame clones and leaves some out. The sample lists approximately 60,000 clones, approximately 90% occurring once. The sequencing input was PBMCs. Receptors were obtained from a woman in her 50s with colorectal cancer.

V gene TRBV12-3 or TRBV12-4 combines with J gene TRBJ1-1; no clear D. V was cut by 4 bases and J by 2 bases, with 2 bases left in between. This CDR3 spans 11 amino acids. This chain's CDR3 is CASSSNTEAFF. The CDR3 nucleotides read TGTGCCAGCAGTTCCAACACTGAAGCTTTCTTT.

The rearrangement links TRBV11-1 to TRBJ1-1; no reliable D call. Between the trimmed V and J ends, which lost 5 bases and 9 bases, there was a span of 16 bases. Germline-derived CDR1 and CDR2 are SGHAT and FQDESV (reference sequence). This CDR3 spans 13 amino acids. The CDR3 DNA is TGTGCCAGCAGCCCCTCTCGAGCGGGGAAAGCTTTCTTT. Its protein product is CASSPSRAGKAFF.

The chain employs TRBV10-3 and TRBJ2-7; 8 bases agree with TRBD2. Per germline, CDR1 ENHRY and CDR2 SYGVKD. The V and J ends lost 2 bases and 2 bases, in that order; junction bases with no gene match: 8. CDR3 length equals 16 residues. CDR3 protein: CAISERSSGRTYEQYF. The CDR3 DNA follows: TGTGCCATCAGTGAGAGGTCTAGCGGGCGTACCTACGAGCAGTACTTC.

The chain carries TRBV19 and TRBJ1-6; TRBD1 is a possible D gene (6 bases). There are 13 residues in the CDR3. Germline V CDR1 and CDR2: LNHDA, SQIVND (reference sequence). Trimming cost V 2 bases and J 10 bases, with 9 bases left between them. The CDR3 sequence: CASSIRGASPLHF. The CDR3 region has the DNA TGTGCCAGTAGTATAAGGGGGGCGTCACCCCTCCACTTT.

The gene calls are TRBV5-6 and TRBJ2-5; the match to TRBD2 covers 13 bases. The CDR3 contains 15 residues. Germline lookup yields CDR1 SGHDT and CDR2 YYEEEE. J lost 4 bases, V lost 4 bases, and 4 bases had no gene match. The chain's CDR3 is CASSTGLAGRETQYF. In nucleotides, the CDR3 is TGTGCCAGCAGCACGGGACTAGCGGGGCGAGAGACCCAGTACTTC.

This clone was counted a single time. The V gene is TRBV6-5, the J gene TRBJ2-2, with D maybe TRBD1 (6 bases). Germline-derived CDR1 and CDR2 are MNHEY and SVGAGI. V was shortened by 6 bases and J by 4 bases, with 15 bases between the two germline ends. This CDR3 comprises 15 residues. This CDR3 reads CASSKTGQVTGELFF. DNA of the CDR3: TGTGCCAGCAGCAAAACAGGGCAGGTCACCGGGGAGCTGTTTTTT.

V is TRBV18 and J is TRBJ2-7, with D tentatively TRBD1 (6 bases). In germline, CDR1 is KGHSH, CDR2 LQKENI. The CDR3 has 12 residues. Trimming removed 3 bases at V and 6 bases at J, with 9 bases between. The CDR3 bases are TGTGCCAGCTCACCCCTCAGGGGCGAGCAGTACTTC. This codes for CASSPLRGEQYF.

The V gene is TRBV28, the J gene TRBJ1-2; 7 positions match TRBD1. V was pared by 6 bases and J by 0 bases, with 4 bases of the junction left unmatched. The CDR3 consists of 14 residues. The germline gives CDR1 MDHEN, CDR2 SYDVKM. The CDR3, as DNA: TGTGCCAGCAGGAGGGACAGCCCTAACTATGGCTACACCTTC. It encodes CASRRDSPNYGYTF.

The chain employs TRBV19 and TRBJ1-1; 7 nucleotides agree with TRBD1. CDR3 length: 13 residues. From germline, CDR1 is LNHDA and CDR2 SQIVND (reference sequence). Losses at the gene ends were 6 bases for V and 8 bases for J; bases not matched to a gene: 9. The CDR3 here is CASSDRAGSEAFF. The CDR3 DNA reads TGTGCCAGTAGCGACAGGGCTGGCTCCGAAGCTTTCTTT. The whole variable domain, filled in from reference TRBV19 and TRBJ1-1, reads DGGITQSPKYLFRKEGQNVTLSCEQNLNHDAMYWYRQDPGQGLRLIYYSQIVNDFQKGDIAEGYSVSREKKESFPLTVTSAQKNPTAFYLCASSDRAGSEAFFGQGTRLTVV.

V is TRBV6-1 and J is TRBJ1-5; the D is unclear. Germline-derived CDR1 and CDR2 are MNHNS and SASEGT. The CDR3 loop spans 16 amino acids. Trimming took off 1 base at V and 8 bases at J, with 18 bases between the two ends. CDR3 DNA sequence: TGTGCCAGCAGTGAAGATTTTCGGGTACTCTCTAAGCCCCAGCATTTT. It is translated as CASSEDFRVLSKPQHF.

Of note for this clone: The conserved final phenylalanine or tryptophan is absent from the CDR3, which likely points to a read error. Because the CDR3's place on the DNA is in doubt, the DNA is left out and the CDR3 is given as listed by TCRdb. V gene TRBV3-1 (or the pseudogene TRBV3-2) combines with J gene TRBJ2-7. Germline CDR1 and CDR2: LGHDT and YNNKEL (reference sequence). The CDR3 is 16 amino acids in total, end residues counted. This chain's CDR3 is CASSHGTDTTSSTLYL.

The rearrangement links TRBV6-4 to TRBJ2-1; D is perhaps TRBD1 (5 bases). Germline CDR1 reads MRHNA; CDR2 reads SNTAGT. Trimming cost V 6 bases and J 8 bases, with 17 bases left between them. The CDR3 is made up of 14 amino acids. Here the CDR3 DNA reads TGTGCCAGCAGAAAACAGGACCCTACGGATGAGCAGTTCTTC. This gives the protein CASRKQDPTDEQFF.

The chain joins TRBV5-1 to TRBJ1-1; D ambiguous. Germline CDR1 and CDR2: SGHRS and YFSETQ. The CDR3 length is 15 residues. The ends were cut back, 0 bases at V and 1 base at J, with 10 bases in the middle. CDR3 DNA: TGCGCCAGCAGCTTGGCCGAGACAACGAACACTGAAGCTTTCTTT. It specifies CASSLAETTNTEAFF.

The chain couples TRBV27 to TRBJ2-1; 9 bases fit TRBD2. This CDR3 is 15 amino acids long. The ends lost 8 bases at V and 9 bases at J; junction bases unmatched: 14. CDR1 and CDR2 (germline): MNHEY, SMNVEV (reference sequence). The CDR3 protein is CASGELAGNHGEQFF. The CDR3 DNA is TGTGCCAGCGGAGAACTAGCGGGTAATCATGGTGAGCAGTTCTTC.

The chain is built from TRBV5-5 and TRBJ2-2, with 9 bases matching TRBD1. Looked up from germline, CDR1 is SGHKS and CDR2 is YYEKEE (reference sequence). V lost 6 bases, J lost 0 bases, and 6 bases stayed unmatched. CDR3 length: 16 residues. CDR3 DNA: TGTGCCAGCAAAAGGGACAGGGCGGCGAACACCGGGGAGCTGTTTTTT. Translating it yields CASKRDRAANTGELFF. Using reference TRBV5-5 and TRBJ2-2 for the parts outside the CDR3, the full variable domain is DAGVTQSPTHLIKTRGQQVTLRCSPISGHKSVSWYQQVLGQGPQFIFQYYEKEERGRGNFPDRFSARQFPNYSSELNVNALLLGDSALYLCASKRDRAANTGELFFGEGSRLTVL.

The chain links TRBV30 to TRBJ2-2; no reliable D call. This CDR3 spans 13 amino acids. Germline V gene lookup returns CDR1 GTSNPN and CDR2 SVGIG (reference sequence). V lost 0 bases and J 7 bases, leaving 9 bases between the germline ends. DNA of the CDR3: TGTGCCTGGAGTGTTATGGGGTTCGGGGAGCTGTTTTTT. Translated, it gives CAWSVMGFGELFF.

J is TRBJ2-1 and V is TRBV9; the match to TRBD2 covers 12 bases. V dropped 3 bases and J dropped 8; count of bases not matched to a gene: 6. Per the germline V gene, CDR1 is SGDLS and CDR2 is YYNGEE. CDR3 length: 15 amino acids. The CDR3 nucleotides read TGTGCCAGCAGCGGTCTAGCGGGAGGGACCGATGAGCAGTTCTTC. Translation: CASSGLAGGTDEQFF.

The rearrangement joins TRBV3-1 (or the pseudogene TRBV3-2) to TRBJ1-1; D perhaps matches TRBD1 (5 bases). The germline V and J ends were trimmed by 3 bases and 11 bases, with 16 bases remaining between them. CDR1 and CDR2 from the germline V gene are LGHDT and YNNKEL (reference sequence). The CDR3 runs to 13 residues. The CDR3 sequence is CASSQGGSNSAFF. Written as DNA, the CDR3 is TGTGCCAGCAGCCAGGGGGGAAGCAATAGCGCTTTCTTT.

The V and J genes are TRBV7-8 and TRBJ2-7; TRBD1 might be the D (5 bases). V shed 2 bases and J shed 1 base, with 12 bases lying between them. This CDR3 region has 15 residues. The germline gives CDR1 SGHVS, CDR2 FQNEAQ. The CDR3 is CASSLRQGSSYEQYF. The CDR3 bases are TGTGCCAGCAGCTTACGGCAGGGATCATCCTACGAGCAGTACTTC.

The chain recombines TRBV7-6 with TRBJ1-1; 7 nucleotides line up with TRBD1. The CDR3 is made up of 15 amino acids. Per germline, CDR1 SGHVS and CDR2 FNYEAQ. V was clipped by 0 bases and J by 5 bases; unmatched bases: 6. CDR3 in amino acids: CASSLAGGSGTEAFF. CDR3 nucleotide sequence: TGTGCCAGCAGCTTAGCAGGGGGCAGCGGGACTGAAGCTTTCTTT.

The CDR3 coding sequence is TGTGCCACCAGTGATCCCTTGAGGTCCCCAGAGACCCAGTACTTC. Protein: CATSDPLRSPETQYF. The J gene is TRBJ2-5, the V gene TRBV24-1; D remains ambiguous. The germline CDR1 and CDR2 sequences are KGHDR and SFDVKD. The CDR3 has 15 amino acids. V was cut by 3 bases and J by 4 bases, with 14 bases left in between.

This chain connects TRBV4-1 to TRBJ2-7; D tentatively reads TRBD1 or TRBD2 (5 bases each). The CDR3 sequence is 14 residues long. Germline CDR1 is MGHRA and CDR2 is YSYEKL. With 0 bases removed from V and 5 bases from J, the gap between germline ends came to 11 bases. The DNA for the CDR3 is TGCGCCAGCAGCCAAGATAGCCGGGGCAACGAGCAGTACTTC. Protein: CASSQDSRGNEQYF.

The chain recombines TRBV4-1 with TRBJ2-6; no clear D gene. The CDR3 has 17 residues. CDR1 is MGHRA and CDR2 is YSYEKL in the germline V gene. The ends were cut back, 0 bases at V and 0 bases at J, with 9 bases in the middle. The CDR3 sequence: CASSQDASDSGANVLTF. CDR3 DNA: TGCGCCAGCAGCCAAGATGCTTCGGACTCTGGGGCCAACGTCCTGACTTTC.

V is TRBV7-6 and J is TRBJ1-3, with 8 bases lining up with TRBD1. The CDR3 contains 16 residues. The V and J ends lost 5 bases and 0 bases, in that order; junction bases with no gene match: 6. Germline V CDR1 and CDR2: SGHVS, FNYEAQ. CDR3 sequence (DNA): TGTGCCAGCAGCCTAGGAACAGGGGGCTCTGGAAACACCATATATTTT. This encodes CASSLGTGGSGNTIYF.

This chain uses TRBV9 with TRBJ1-3; 8 nucleotides line up with TRBD1. Germline CDR1 reads SGDLS; CDR2 reads YYNGEE. V was clipped by 2 bases and J by 0 bases; unmatched bases: 4. The CDR3 sequence is 16 residues long. For the CDR3, the DNA is TGTGCCAGCAGCGTGCAGGGGGCGTTCTCTGGAAACACCATATATTTT. It specifies CASSVQGAFSGNTIYF.